This T cell receptor beta chain was identified in a study of CD8 T cells in ankylosing spondylitis. General study points: Reportedly, disease-linked clones are significantly enriched in ankylosing spondylitis patients' matched synovial fluid.

This clonotype was seen at least ten times. The antigen remains unidentified. TCRdb reprocessed the 5' RACE reads via MiXCR and lists one record per CDR3 protein. The table shows about 320,000 distinct CDR3 sequences, with approximately 10% occurring only once. The CDR3 is made up of 15 amino acids. The V segment lost 5 bases and the J segment 9 bases; nucleotides outside the gene matches: 11. CDR1 and CDR2 from the germline V gene are DFQATT and SNEGSKA (reference sequence). This chain joins TRBV20-1 and TRBJ2-1; 12 positions match TRBD2. The source of this sequence is a female donor with ankylosing spondylitis or in good health (not recorded which). Sample: blood, either unsorted or a sorted T cell fraction (not recorded which). This chain's CDR3 is CSAEWASGRVGEQFF. The CDR3 nucleotides are TGCAGTGCTGAATGGGCTAGCGGGAGGGTCGGTGAGCAGTTCTTC.